The clone carrying this T cell receptor beta chain appeared a few times. Expressed TCRB transcripts were sequenced, since all the RNA that had been isolated was reverse transcribed. Clones were read by immunoSEQ multiplex PCR, and TCRdb kept only the in-frame ones, dropping some. This sample has about 360,000 clones, with 10% to 15% found just once. The data were taken from a study of beta chain features in type 1 diabetes. Unmatched junction bases numbered 11, after V lost 1 base and J lost 5 bases. The CDR3 has 18 residues. Germline V gene data show CDR1 as SGDLS and CDR2 as YYNGEE. The genes are TRBV9 and TRBJ2-5, with 13 bases aligning to TRBD2. The sequencing sample was made of naive CD4+ T cells from blood. This clonotype originated in a man between 18 and 35 years old in good health. CDR3 nucleotides: TGTGCCAGCAGCGTAAAGGGGGGGACTAGCGGGATCGTCGAGACCCAGTACTTC. Translating gives CASSVKGGTSGIVETQYF.